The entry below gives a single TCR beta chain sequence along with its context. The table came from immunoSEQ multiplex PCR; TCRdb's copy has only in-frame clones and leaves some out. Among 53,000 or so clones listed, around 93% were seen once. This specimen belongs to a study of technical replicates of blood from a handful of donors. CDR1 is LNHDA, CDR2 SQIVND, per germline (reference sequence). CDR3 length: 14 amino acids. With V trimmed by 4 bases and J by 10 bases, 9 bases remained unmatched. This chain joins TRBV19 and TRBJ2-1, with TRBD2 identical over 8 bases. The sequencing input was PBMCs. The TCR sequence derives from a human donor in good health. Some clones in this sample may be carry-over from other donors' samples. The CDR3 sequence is CASSTRRGGREQFF. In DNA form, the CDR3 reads TGTGCCAGTAGTACCCGCCGGGGGGGGAGGGAGCAGTTCTTC.